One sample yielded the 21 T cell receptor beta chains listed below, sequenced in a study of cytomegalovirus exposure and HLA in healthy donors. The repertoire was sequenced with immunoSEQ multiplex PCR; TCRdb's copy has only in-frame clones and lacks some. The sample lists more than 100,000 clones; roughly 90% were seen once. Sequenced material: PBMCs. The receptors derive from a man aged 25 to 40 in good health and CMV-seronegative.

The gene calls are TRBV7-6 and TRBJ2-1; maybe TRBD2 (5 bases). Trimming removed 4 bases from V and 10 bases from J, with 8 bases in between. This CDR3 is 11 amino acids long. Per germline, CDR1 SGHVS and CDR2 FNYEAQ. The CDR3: CASSSEAEQFF. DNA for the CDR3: TGTGCCAGCAGCTCGGAGGCAGAGCAGTTCTTC.

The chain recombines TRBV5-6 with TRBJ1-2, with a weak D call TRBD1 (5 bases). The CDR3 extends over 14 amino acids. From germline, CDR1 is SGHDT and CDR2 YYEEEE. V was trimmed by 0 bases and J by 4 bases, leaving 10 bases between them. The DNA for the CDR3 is TGTGCCAGCAGCTTGGTACTACAGGCCTATGGCTACACCTTC. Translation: CASSLVLQAYGYTF.

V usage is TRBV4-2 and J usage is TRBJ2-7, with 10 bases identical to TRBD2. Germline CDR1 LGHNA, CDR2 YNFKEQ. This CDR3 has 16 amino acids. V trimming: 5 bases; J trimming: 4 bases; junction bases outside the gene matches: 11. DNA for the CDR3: TGTGCCAGCAGCATCATTCACGGGACTAGCGTATACGAGCAGTACTTC. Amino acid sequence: CASSIIHGTSVYEQYF.

CDR3 bases: TGTGCCAGCAGCCGGGGACAGGAGGAAGGCTACACCTTC. It specifies CASSRGQEEGYTF. This chain links TRBV6-1 with TRBJ1-2, with TRBD1 matching over 8 bases. Germline CDR1 is MNHNS and CDR2 is SASEGT. This CDR3 has 13 amino acids. V was clipped by 6 bases and J by 8 bases; unmatched bases: 8.

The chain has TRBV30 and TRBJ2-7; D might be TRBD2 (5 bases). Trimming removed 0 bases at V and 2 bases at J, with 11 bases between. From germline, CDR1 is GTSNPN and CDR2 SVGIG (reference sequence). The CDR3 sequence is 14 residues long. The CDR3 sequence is CAWSVSASTYEQYF. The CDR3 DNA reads TGTGCCTGGAGTGTCTCGGCTAGCACCTACGAGCAGTACTTC.

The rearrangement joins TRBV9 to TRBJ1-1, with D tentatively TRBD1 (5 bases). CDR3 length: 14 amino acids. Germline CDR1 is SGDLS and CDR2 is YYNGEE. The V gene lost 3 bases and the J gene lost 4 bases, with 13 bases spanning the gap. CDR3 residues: CASSGQGQGTEAFF. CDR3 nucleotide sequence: TGTGCCAGCAGCGGGCAGGGTCAGGGCACTGAAGCTTTCTTT.

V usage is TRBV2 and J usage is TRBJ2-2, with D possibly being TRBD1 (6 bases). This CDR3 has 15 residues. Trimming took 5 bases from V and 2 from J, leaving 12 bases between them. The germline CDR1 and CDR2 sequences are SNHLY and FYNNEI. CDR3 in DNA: TGTGCCAGCAGTAAGGCAGGGACAAACACCGGGGAGCTGTTTTTT. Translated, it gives CASSKAGTNTGELFF. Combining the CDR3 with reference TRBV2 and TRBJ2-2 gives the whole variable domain EPEVTQTPSHQVTQMGQEVILRCVPISNHLYFYWYRQILGQKVEFLVSFYNNEISEKSEIFDDQFSVERPDGSNFTLKIRSTKLEDSAMYFCASSKAGTNTGELFFGEGSRLTVL.

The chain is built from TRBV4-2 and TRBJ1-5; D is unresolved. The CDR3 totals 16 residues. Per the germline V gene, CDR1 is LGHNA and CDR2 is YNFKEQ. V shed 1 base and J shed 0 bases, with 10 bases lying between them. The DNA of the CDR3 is TGTGCCAGCAGCCAAGTTTCAGGTCTTAGCAATCAGCCCCAGCATTTT. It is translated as CASSQVSGLSNQPQHF.

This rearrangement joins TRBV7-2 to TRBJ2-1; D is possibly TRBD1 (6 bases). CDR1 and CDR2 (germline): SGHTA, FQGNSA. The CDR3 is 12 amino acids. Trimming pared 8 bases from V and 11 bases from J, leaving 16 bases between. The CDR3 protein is CASPESGTQQFF. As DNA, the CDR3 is TGTGCCAGCCCGGAATCCGGGACACAGCAGTTCTTC.

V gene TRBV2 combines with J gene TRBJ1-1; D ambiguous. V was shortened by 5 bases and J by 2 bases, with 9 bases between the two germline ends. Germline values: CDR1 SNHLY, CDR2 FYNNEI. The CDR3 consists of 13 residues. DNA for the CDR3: TGTGCCAGCAGTTATACAGTCAACACTGAAGCTTTCTTT. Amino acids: CASSYTVNTEAFF. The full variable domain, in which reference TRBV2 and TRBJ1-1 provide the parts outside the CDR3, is EPEVTQTPSHQVTQMGQEVILRCVPISNHLYFYWYRQILGQKVEFLVSFYNNEISEKSEIFDDQFSVERPDGSNFTLKIRSTKLEDSAMYFCASSYTVNTEAFFGQGTRLTVV.

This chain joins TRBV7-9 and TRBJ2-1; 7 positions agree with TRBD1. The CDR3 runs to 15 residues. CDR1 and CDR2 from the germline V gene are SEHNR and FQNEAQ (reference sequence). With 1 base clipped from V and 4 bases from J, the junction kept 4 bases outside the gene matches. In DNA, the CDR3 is TGTGCCAGCAGCTTAGGAAACAGGGGATACAATGAGCAGTTCTTC. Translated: CASSLGNRGYNEQFF.

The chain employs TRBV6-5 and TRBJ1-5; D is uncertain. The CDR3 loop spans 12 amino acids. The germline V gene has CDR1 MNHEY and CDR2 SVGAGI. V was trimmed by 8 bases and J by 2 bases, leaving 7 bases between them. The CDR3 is CASWAGNQPQHF. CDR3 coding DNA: TGTGCCAGCTGGGCAGGCAATCAGCCCCAGCATTTT.

CDR3 amino acids: CASSQDMNTEAFF. In nucleotides, the CDR3 is TGCGCCAGCAGCCAAGATATGAACACTGAAGCTTTCTTT. The V call is TRBV4-1, the J call TRBJ1-1; no reliable D call. The germline CDR1 and CDR2 sequences are MGHRA and YSYEKL. V was pared by 0 bases and J by 0 bases, with 2 bases between. This CDR3 is 13 amino acids long.

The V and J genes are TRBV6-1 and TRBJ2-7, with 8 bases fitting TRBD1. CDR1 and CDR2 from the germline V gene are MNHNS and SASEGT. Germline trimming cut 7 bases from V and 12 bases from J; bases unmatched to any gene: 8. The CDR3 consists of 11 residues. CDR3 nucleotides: TGTGCCAGCAATCGAGGACAGGGTCCGTACTTC. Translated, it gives CASNRGQGPYF.

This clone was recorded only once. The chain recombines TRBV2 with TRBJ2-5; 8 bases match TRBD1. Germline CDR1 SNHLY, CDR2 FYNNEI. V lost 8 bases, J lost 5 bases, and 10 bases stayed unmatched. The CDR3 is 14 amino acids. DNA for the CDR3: TGTGCCAGCGGAAGGGACAGGTCTGGCGAGACCCAGTACTTC. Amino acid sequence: CASGRDRSGETQYF.

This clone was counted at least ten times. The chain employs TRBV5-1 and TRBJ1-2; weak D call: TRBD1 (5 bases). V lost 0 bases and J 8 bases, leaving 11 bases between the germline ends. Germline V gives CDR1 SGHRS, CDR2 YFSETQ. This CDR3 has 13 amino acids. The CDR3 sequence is CASSLDRLIGYTF. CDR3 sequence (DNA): TGCGCCAGCAGCTTGGACAGGCTTATCGGCTACACCTTC.

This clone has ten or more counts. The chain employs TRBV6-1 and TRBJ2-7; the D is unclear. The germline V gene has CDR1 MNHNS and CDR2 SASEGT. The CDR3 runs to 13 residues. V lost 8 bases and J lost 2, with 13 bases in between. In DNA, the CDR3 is TGTGCCAGCTGCGGTCAGACCACCTACGAGCAGTACTTC. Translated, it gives CASCGQTTYEQYF.

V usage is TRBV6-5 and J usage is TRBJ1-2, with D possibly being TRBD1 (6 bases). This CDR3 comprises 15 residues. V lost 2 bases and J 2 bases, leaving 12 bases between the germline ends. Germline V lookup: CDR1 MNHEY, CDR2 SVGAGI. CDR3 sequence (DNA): TGTGCCAGCAGTTACAGGACAGCCATAAACTATGGCTACACCTTC. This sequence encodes CASSYRTAINYGYTF.

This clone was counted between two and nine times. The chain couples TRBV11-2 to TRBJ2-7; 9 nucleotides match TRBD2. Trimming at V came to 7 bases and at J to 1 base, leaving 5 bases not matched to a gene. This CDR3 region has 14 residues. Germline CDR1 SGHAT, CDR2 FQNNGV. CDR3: CASIRTSASYEQYF. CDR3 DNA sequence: TGTGCCAGCATCCGGACTAGCGCTTCCTACGAGCAGTACTTC.

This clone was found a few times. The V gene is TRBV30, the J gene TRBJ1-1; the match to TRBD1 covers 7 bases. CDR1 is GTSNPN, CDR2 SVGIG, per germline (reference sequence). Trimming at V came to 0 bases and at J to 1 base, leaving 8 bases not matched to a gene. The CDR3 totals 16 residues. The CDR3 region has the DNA TGTGCCTGGAGTGTGCTTGCCGGGACAGAGAACACTGAAGCTTTCTTT. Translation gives CAWSVLAGTENTEAFF.

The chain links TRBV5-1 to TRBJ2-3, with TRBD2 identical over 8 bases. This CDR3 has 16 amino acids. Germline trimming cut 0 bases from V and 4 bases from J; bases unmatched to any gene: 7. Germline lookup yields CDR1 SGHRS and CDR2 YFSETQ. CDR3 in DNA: TGCGCCAGCAGCTTGGCCACTAGCGGAATCGCAGATACGCAGTATTTT. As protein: CASSLATSGIADTQYF. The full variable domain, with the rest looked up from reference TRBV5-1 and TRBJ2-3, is KAGVTQTPRYLIKTRGQQVTLSCSPISGHRSVSWYQQTPGQGLQFLFEYFSETQRNKGNFPGRFSGRQFSNSRSEMNVSTLELGDSALYLCASSLATSGIADTQYFGPGTRLTVL.